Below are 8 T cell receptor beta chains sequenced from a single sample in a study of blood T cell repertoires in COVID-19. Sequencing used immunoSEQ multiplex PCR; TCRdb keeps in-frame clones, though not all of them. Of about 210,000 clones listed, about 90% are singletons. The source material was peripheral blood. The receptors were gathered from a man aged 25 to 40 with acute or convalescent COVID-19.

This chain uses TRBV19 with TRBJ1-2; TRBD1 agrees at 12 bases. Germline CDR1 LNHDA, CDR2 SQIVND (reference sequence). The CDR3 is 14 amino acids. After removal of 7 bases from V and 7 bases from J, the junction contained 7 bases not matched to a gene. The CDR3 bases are TGTGCCAGTACCTCGGGACAGGGGGCTAGTGGCTACACCTTC. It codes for CASTSGQGASGYTF.

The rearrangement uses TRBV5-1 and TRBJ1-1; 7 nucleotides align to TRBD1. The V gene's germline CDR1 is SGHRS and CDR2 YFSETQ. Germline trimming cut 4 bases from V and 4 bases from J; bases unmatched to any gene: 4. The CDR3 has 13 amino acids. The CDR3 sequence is CASSGDRATEAFF. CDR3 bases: TGCGCCAGCAGCGGCGACAGGGCCACTGAAGCTTTCTTT. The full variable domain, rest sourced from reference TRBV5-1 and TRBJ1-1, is KAGVTQTPRYLIKTRGQQVTLSCSPISGHRSVSWYQQTPGQGLQFLFEYFSETQRNKGNFPGRFSGRQFSNSRSEMNVSTLELGDSALYLCASSGDRATEAFFGQGTRLTVV.

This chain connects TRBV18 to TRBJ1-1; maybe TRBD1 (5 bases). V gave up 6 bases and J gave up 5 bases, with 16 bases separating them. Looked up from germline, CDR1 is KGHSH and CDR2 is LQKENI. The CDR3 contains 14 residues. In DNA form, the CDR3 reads TGTGCCAGCTCTCCCTCTGGGGGAGGGACTGAAGCTTTCTTT. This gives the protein CASSPSGGGTEAFF.

CDR3 protein: CATSRQGAGSNQPQHF. In nucleotides, the CDR3 is TGTGCCACCAGCAGGCAGGGGGCTGGCAGCAATCAGCCCCAGCATTTT. V gene TRBV15 combines with J gene TRBJ1-5; 8 nucleotides line up with TRBD1. The CDR3 contains 16 residues. The V segment lost 3 bases and the J segment 1 base; nucleotides outside the gene matches: 5. CDR1 is LNHNV and CDR2 is YYDKDF in the germline V gene (reference sequence).

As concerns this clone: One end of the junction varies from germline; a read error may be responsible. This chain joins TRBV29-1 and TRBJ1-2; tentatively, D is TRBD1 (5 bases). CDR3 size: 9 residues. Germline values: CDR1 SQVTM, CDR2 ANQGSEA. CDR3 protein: CSVGIGGVF. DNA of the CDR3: TGCAGCGTGGGCATCGGAGGGGTCTTC.

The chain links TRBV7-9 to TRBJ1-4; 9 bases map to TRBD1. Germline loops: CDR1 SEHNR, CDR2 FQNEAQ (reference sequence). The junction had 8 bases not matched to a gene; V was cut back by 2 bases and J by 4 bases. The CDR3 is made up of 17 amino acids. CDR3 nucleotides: TGTGCCAGCAGCTTATGGACAGGGGCTGTTGGTAATGAAAAACTGTTTTTT. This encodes CASSLWTGAVGNEKLFF. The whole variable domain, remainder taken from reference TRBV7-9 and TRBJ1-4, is DTGVSQNPRHKITKRGQNVTFRCDPISEHNRLYWYRQTLGQGPEFLTYFQNEAQLEKSRLLSDRFSAERPKGSFSTLEIQRTEQGDSAMYLCASSLWTGAVGNEKLFFGSGTQLSVL.

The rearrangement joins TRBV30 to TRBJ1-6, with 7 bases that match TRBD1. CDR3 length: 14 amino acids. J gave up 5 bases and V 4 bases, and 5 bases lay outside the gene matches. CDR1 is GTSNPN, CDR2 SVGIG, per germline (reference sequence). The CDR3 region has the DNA TGTGCCTGGAAGACCAGGGGGGATAATTCACCCCTCCACTTT. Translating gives CAWKTRGDNSPLHF.

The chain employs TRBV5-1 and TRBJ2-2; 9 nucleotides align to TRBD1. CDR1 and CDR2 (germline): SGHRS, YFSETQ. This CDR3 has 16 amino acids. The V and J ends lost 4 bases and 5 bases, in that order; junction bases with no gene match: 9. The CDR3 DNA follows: TGCGCCAGCAGCCGGGGGGACAGGGAAAAAACCGGGGAGCTGTTTTTT. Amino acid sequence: CASSRGDREKTGELFF.